The rows below give T cell receptor beta chains drawn from one sample of a study of cytomegalovirus exposure and HLA in healthy donors. Assay: immunoSEQ multiplex PCR; the TCRdb copy retains only in-frame clones and omits some. The sample consists of some 140,000 clones, 79% of them appearing once. What was sequenced was PBMCs. These receptors were obtained from a male donor in good health and CMV-seronegative. The CDR3 runs from the conserved cysteine through the conserved F or W. Each record gives: J gene, clone size, D gene, V gene, CDR3 DNA, CDR3 protein. The D gene is left open where the match is weak. Not every row has a clone size; where given, it reads once, few, many or a size class.

TRBJ1-2 | - | - | TRBV5-6 | TGTGCCAGCAGCTTACCCCGCCAGGGGAACTATGGCTACACCTTC | CASSLPRQGNYGYTF
TRBJ2-7 | - | TRBD2 | TRBV7-2 | TGTGCCAGCAGCTTACTGGGACTAGCGGGCGGCTACGAGCAGTACTTC | CASSLLGLAGGYEQYF
TRBJ1-2 | - | - | TRBV2 | TGTGCCAGCAGTGCTGGGGGCGGCTACACCTTC | CASSAGGGYTF
TRBJ2-2 | - | TRBD1 | TRBV2 | TGTGCCAGCAGTGAATTGGGGACAGGGGGCTCCGGGGAGCTGTTTTTT | CASSELGTGGSGELFF
TRBJ2-1 | - | - | TRBV7-8 | TGTGCCAGCAGCTTCCGGGACGGGAGCTACAATGAGCAGTTCTTC | CASSFRDGSYNEQFF
TRBJ2-5 | - | - | TRBV7-2 | TGTGCCAGCAGCTCCCGCGCAGGGTTGGGGACCCAGTACTTC | CASSSRAGLGTQYF
TRBJ1-5 | few | - | TRBV29-1 | TGCAGCGTCAGGACTCGTGATCAGCCCCAGCATTTT | CSVRTRDQPQHF
TRBJ2-7 | once | TRBD2 | TRBV4-3 | TGCGCCAGCAGCCATCTTGCGGGGGGGTCCTACGAGCAGTACTTC | CASSHLAGGSYEQYF
TRBJ1-6 | - | - | TRBV6-5 | TGTGCCAGCAGTTACTCCTGGGACATCTTTTCACCCCTCCACTTT | CASSYSWDIFSPLHF
TRBJ1-5 | - | TRBD1 | TRBV19 | TGTGCCACTAAACCAGGGACAGGGGGCATGCAGCCCCAGCATTTT | CATKPGTGGMQPQHF
TRBJ1-4 | - | TRBD1 | TRBV19 | TGTGCCAGTAGTGCGGACAGGGGGCGGGAAAAACTGTTTTTT | CASSADRGREKLFF
TRBJ1-2 | - | - | TRBV9 | TGTGCCAGCAGTGATCAAAGTTGGGGGCACTATGGCTACACCTTC | CASSDQSWGHYGYTF
TRBJ2-7 | - | TRBD1 | TRBV9 | TGTGCCAGCAGCACCGGGACAGGAGGACCCTACGAGCAGTACTTC | CASSTGTGGPYEQYF
TRBJ2-7 | - | TRBD1 | TRBV9 | TGTGCCAGCAGCACCGGGACAGGGGAAGTCGAGCAGTACTTC | CASSTGTGEVEQYF
TRBJ2-7 | - | - | TRBV14 | TGTGCCAGCAGCCGGAGCTCAGGGGAGCAGTACTTC | CASSRSSGEQYF
TRBJ1-5 | - | - | TRBV2 | TGTGCCAGCAGTGACAGGGGTCATCAGCCCCAGCATTTT | CASSDRGHQPQHF
TRBJ2-3 | once | TRBD2 | TRBV11-3 | TGTGCCAGCAGCTTCAGCGGGGGGAGCACAGATACGCAGTATTTT | CASSFSGGSTDTQYF
TRBJ1-1 | - | - | TRBV6-6 | TGTGCCAGCAGTTACGGCAGGGTGAACACTGAAGCTTTCTTT | CASSYGRVNTEAFF
TRBJ2-3 | - | - | TRBV6-6 | TGTGCCAGCACCTATGGGGACTTTACTAGCACAGATACGCAGTATTTT | CASTYGDFTSTDTQYF
TRBJ2-5 | - | - | TRBV30 | TGTGCCTGGAGTGTACAAGGGGGAGGGGAGACCCAGTACTTC | CAWSVQGGGETQYF
TRBJ1-5 | - | - | TRBV6-1 | TGTGCCAGCAGTGACCAGGGAGGAAATCAGCCCCAGCATTTT | CASSDQGGNQPQHF
TRBJ1-6 | - | - | TRBV30 | TGTGCCTGGAGACTCTCGGGGGGATATTCACCCCTCCACTTT | CAWRLSGGYSPLHF
TRBJ1-2 | - | TRBD1 | TRBV18 | TGTGCCAGCTTCCCGTTGACAGGGAGCGATGGCTACACCTTC | CASFPLTGSDGYTF
TRBJ2-4 | few | - | TRBV6-6 | TGTGCCAGCAGTTACAGGGGAAACATTCAGTACTTC | CASSYRGNIQYF
TRBJ1-6 | - | TRBD1 | TRBV7-8 | TGTGCCAGCAGCTTAGCGCTCAGGGGGGCTTCACCCCTCCACTTT | CASSLALRGASPLHF
TRBJ1-3 | - | - | TRBV5-1 | TGCGCCAGCAGCCCCTACTCAGGGGCTGGAAACACCATATATTTT | CASSPYSGAGNTIYF
TRBJ2-7 | - | - | TRBV18 | TGTGCCAGCTCTTCGGGACAATTCTACGAGCAGTACTTC | CASSSGQFYEQYF
TRBJ2-7 | - | - | TRBV7-2 | TGTGCCAGCACCAACCCGGGATGGGGTAACGAGCAGTACTTC | CASTNPGWGNEQYF
TRBJ2-7 | - | - | TRBV29-1 | TGCAGCGTGGAAGCCGCTAGCCCCTCCAGCTACGAGCAGTACTTC | CSVEAASPSSYEQYF
TRBJ2-7 | once | - | TRBV11-3 | TGTGCCAGCAGCTTAAGAGGCCTGGGCTACGAGCAGTACTTC | CASSLRGLGYEQYF
TRBJ2-1 | - | - | TRBV5-6 | TGTGCCAGCAGCTCGGGGGGCGGAAATGAGCAGTTCTTC | CASSSGGGNEQFF
TRBJ2-3 | - | - | TRBV6-1 | TGTGCCAGCAGTGAAGGGCTAGCAGATACGCAGTATTTT | CASSEGLADTQYF
TRBJ2-3 | - | TRBD2 | TRBV30 | TGTGCCTGGAGGCTACTAGCGGGGGGTGCAGATACGCAGTATTTT | CAWRLLAGGADTQYF
TRBJ2-7 | few | TRBD1 | TRBV10-1 | TGCGCCAGCAGTGACAGGGGGAGCCTGGACGAGCAGTACTTC | CASSDRGSLDEQYF
TRBJ1-1 | - | - | TRBV15 | TGTGCCACCAGCGGGTCGACAGGTGGGAACACTGAAGCTTTCTTT | CATSGSTGGNTEAFF
TRBJ2-3 | - | - | TRBV4-1 | TGCGCCAGCAGCCGGACTGGCTCTGGGGGCACAGATACGCAGTATTTT | CASSRTGSGGTDTQYF
TRBJ2-3 | - | - | TRBV4-1 | TGCGCCAGCAGCCAAGATCCCGCAGATACGCAGTATTTT | CASSQDPADTQYF
TRBJ2-1 | - | - | TRBV2 | TGTGCCAGCAGTGATACCGGGACTCCCGACAATGAGCAGTTCTTC | CASSDTGTPDNEQFF
TRBJ1-3 | - | - | TRBV7-6 | TGTGCCAGCAGCTTTAGAAACACCATATATTTT | CASSFRNTIYF
TRBJ2-3 | - | - | TRBV7-2 | TGTGCCAGCAGCTCAATGGTACAGAGCACAGATACGCAGTATTTT | CASSSMVQSTDTQYF
TRBJ2-3 | - | TRBD1 | TRBV2 | TGTGCCAGCACTCCGACAGGGGGCGCAGATACGCAGTATTTT | CASTPTGGADTQYF
TRBJ2-6 | - | TRBD1 | TRBV5-8 | TGTGCCAGCAGCCCCCAGGGGGCGACCGGGATAGCCAACGTCCTGACTTTC | CASSPQGATGIANVLTF
TRBJ2-2 | - | - | TRBV12-5 | TGTGCTAGTGCCTCGGGACAGCGGGCCACCGGGGAGCTGTTTTTT | CASASGQRATGELFF
TRBJ1-1 | - | TRBD1 | TRBV6-5 | TGTGCCAGCAGTTACGACAGGGGCCGAGGGGACACTGAAGCTTTCTTT | CASSYDRGRGDTEAFF
TRBJ2-1 | - | - | TRBV6-6 | TGTGCCAGCAGTCCTCGGGACACAAACAATGAGCAGTTCTTC | CASSPRDTNNEQFF
TRBJ1-1 | few | - | TRBV7-2 | TGTGCCAGCAGCGCAGGGATGATGAACACTGAAGCTTTCTTT | CASSAGMMNTEAFF
TRBJ1-2 | - | - | TRBV5-5 | TGTGCCAGCAGCTTGGACAGACCTTCTAACTATGGCTACACCTTC | CASSLDRPSNYGYTF
TRBJ2-6 | - | - | TRBV5-4 | TGTGCCAGCAGCTTGGCCGGGAGCCCCTCTGGGGCCAACGTCCTGACTTTC | CASSLAGSPSGANVLTF
TRBJ2-1 | - | - | TRBV7-9 | TGTTCCAGCAGTTCGTCGTTCCTGTTCTTC | CSSSSSFLFF
TRBJ2-3 | - | TRBD2 | TRBV9 | TGTGCCAGCAGCGGCCCGACTAGCGGGGGGGCGGTAGGCACAGATACGCAGTATTTT | CASSGPTSGGAVGTDTQYF
TRBJ1-1 | - | - | TRBV7-3 | TGTGCCAGCAGCCCTCCTGGGGGGGCCTACACCCTCACTGAAGCTTTCTTT | CASSPPGGAYTLTEAFF
TRBJ1-5 | - | TRBD1 | TRBV10-3 | TGTGCCATCAGTGAGTCCGGCAGGGGGAATCAGCCCCAGCATTTT | CAISESGRGNQPQHF
TRBJ1-1 | - | - | TRBV7-2 | TGTGCCAGCAGCTTAGCGCGGGGTGTCACTGAAGCTTTCTTT | CASSLARGVTEAFF
TRBJ2-7 | - | - | TRBV19 | TGTGCCAGTAGTGTGGGACTGGATAGCTACGAGCAGTACTTC | CASSVGLDSYEQYF
TRBJ2-5 | - | TRBD2 | TRBV29-1 | TGCAGCGTTGAAGCGGGGGGTGTGCGGTACTTC | CSVEAGGVRYF
TRBJ2-2 | - | TRBD2 | TRBV4-3 | TGCGCCAGCAGCCGACTTAGCGGGGGGGCCCAAACCGGGGAGCTGTTTTTT | CASSRLSGGAQTGELFF
TRBJ1-2 | - | - | TRBV28 | TGTGCCAGCAGTTTGGGGCCCTGGGGAGGGGGGGAATATGGCTACACCTTC | CASSLGPWGGGEYGYTF
TRBJ2-4 | - | - | TRBV21-1 | TGTGCCAGCAGTCCCTTGGCCCACCGTAAGGCCAAAAACATTCAGTACTTC | CASSPLAHRKAKNIQYF
TRBJ2-7 | - | TRBD1 | TRBV5-1 | TGCGCCAGCAGCCCGGGACAGGGGGCGTACGAGCAGTACTTC | CASSPGQGAYEQYF